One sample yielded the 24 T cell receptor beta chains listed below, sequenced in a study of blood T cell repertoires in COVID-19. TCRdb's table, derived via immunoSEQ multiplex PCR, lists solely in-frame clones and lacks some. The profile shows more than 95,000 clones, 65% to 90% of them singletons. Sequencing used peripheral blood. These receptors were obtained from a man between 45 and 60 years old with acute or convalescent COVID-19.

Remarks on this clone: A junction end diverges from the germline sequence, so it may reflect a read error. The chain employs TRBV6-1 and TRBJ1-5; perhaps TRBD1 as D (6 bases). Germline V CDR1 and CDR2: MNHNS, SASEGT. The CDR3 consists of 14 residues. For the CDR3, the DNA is TGTGCCAGCAGTGAAACGGGGGGCAAACAGCCCCAGCATTTT. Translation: CASSETGGKQPQHF.

The CDR3 region has the DNA TGTGCCAGTGAACTAGCGGAGAAAAACATTCAGTACTTC. The encoded protein is CASELAEKNIQYF. The J gene is TRBJ2-4, the V gene TRBV6-6; 8 nucleotides match TRBD2. The J segment lost 4 bases and the V segment lost 9 bases, leaving 5 bases of the junction unmatched. In germline, CDR1 is MNHNY, CDR2 SVGAGI (reference sequence). The CDR3 contains 13 residues.

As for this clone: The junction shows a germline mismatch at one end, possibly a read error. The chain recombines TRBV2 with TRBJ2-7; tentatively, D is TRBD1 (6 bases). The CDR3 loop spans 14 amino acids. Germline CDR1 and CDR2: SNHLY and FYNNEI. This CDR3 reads CASLAGQGSYQQYF. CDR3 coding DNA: TGTGCCAGCCTCGCAGGGCAGGGGAGCTACCAGCAGTACTTC.

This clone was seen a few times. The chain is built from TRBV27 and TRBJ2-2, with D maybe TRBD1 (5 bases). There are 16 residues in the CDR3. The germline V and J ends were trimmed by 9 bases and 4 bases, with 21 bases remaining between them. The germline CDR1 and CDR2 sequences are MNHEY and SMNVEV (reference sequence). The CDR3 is CASRQSAAQGTGELFF. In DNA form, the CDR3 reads TGTGCCAGTAGGCAGTCAGCCGCCCAGGGCACCGGGGAGCTGTTTTTT.

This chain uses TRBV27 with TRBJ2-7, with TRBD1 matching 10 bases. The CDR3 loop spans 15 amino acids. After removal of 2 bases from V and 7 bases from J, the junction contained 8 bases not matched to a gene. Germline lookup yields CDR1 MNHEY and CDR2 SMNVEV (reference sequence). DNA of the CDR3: TGTGCCAGCAGTTTACAGGACAGGGGGTTATTTGAGCAGTACTTC. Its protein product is CASSLQDRGLFEQYF.

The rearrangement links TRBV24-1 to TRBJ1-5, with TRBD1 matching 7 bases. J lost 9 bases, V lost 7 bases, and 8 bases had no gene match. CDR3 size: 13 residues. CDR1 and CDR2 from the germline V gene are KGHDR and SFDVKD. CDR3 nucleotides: TGTGCCACCAGCGATACAGGGGCTGGGCCCCAGCATTTT. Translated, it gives CATSDTGAGPQHF.

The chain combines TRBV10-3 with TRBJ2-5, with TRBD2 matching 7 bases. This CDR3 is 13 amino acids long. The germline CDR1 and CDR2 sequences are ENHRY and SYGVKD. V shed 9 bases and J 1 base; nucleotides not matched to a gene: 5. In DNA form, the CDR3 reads TGTGCCATACAAAGACTAGCCCAAGAGACCCAGTACTTC. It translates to CAIQRLAQETQYF.

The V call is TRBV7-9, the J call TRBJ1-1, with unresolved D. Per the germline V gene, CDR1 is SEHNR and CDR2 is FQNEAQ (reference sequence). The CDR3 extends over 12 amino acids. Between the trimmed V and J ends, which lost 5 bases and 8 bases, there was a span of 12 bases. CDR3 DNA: TGTGCCAGCAGCACCACATCGCGGGAAGCTTTCTTT. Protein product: CASSTTSREAFF.

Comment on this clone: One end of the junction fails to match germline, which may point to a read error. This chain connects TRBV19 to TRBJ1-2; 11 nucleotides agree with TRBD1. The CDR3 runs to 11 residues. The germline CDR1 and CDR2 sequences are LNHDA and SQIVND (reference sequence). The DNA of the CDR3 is TGTGCCAGTAGTGTGGACAGGGGGCATGCCTTC. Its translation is CASSVDRGHAF.

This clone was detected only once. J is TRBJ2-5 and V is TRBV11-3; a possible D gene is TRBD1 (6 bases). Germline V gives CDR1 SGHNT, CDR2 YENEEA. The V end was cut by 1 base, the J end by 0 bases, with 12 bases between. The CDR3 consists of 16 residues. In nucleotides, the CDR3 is TGTGCCAGCAGCTTAGGGAGCGGACAGAACCAAGAGACCCAGTACTTC. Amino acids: CASSLGSGQNQETQYF.

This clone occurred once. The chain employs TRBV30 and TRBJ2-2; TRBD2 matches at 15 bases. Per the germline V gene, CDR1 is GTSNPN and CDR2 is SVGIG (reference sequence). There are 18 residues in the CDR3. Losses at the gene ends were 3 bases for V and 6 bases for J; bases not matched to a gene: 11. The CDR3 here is CAWRPLEGLAGGPGELFF. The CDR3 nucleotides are TGTGCCTGGAGACCCCTCGAGGGACTAGCGGGAGGTCCCGGGGAGCTGTTTTTT.

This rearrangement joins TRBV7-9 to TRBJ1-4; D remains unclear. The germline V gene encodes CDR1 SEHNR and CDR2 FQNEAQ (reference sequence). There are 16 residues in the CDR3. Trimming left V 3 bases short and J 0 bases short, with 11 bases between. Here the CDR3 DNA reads TGTGCCAGCAGCTTCGGGGTGGGCGCAACTAATGAAAAACTGTTTTTT. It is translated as CASSFGVGATNEKLFF.

The CDR3: CASSPRQGIRNEQFF. CDR3 nucleotides: TGTGCCAGCAGCCCTCGACAGGGAATTAGGAATGAGCAGTTCTTC. This rearrangement joins TRBV7-2 to TRBJ2-1; 7 bases are shared with TRBD1. Losses at the gene ends were 5 bases for V and 7 bases for J; bases not matched to a gene: 11. CDR1 is SGHTA, CDR2 FQGNSA, per germline. The CDR3 runs to 15 residues.

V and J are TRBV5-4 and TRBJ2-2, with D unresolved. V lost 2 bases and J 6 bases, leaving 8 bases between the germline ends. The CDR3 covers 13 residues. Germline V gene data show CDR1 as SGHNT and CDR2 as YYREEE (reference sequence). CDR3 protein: CASSLRASGELFF. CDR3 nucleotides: TGTGCCAGCAGCTTACGAGCATCCGGGGAGCTGTTTTTT.

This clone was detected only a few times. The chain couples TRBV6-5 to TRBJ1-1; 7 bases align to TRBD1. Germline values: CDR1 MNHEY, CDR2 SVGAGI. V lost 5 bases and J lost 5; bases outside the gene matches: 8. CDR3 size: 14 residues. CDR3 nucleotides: TGTGCCAGCAGTCACAAGCCGACAGGGACTGAAGCTTTCTTT. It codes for CASSHKPTGTEAFF.

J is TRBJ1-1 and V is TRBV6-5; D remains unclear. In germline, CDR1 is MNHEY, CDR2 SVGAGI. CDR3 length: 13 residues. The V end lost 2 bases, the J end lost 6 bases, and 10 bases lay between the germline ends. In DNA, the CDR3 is TGTGCCAGCAGTTACGTCGGAGGTTCTGAAGCTTTCTTT. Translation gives CASSYVGGSEAFF.

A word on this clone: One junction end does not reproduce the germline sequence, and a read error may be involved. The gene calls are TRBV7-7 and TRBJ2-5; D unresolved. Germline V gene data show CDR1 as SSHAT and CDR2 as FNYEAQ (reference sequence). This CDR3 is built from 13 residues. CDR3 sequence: CASSPNTQETQYF. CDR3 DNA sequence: TGTGCTAGCAGCCCAAATACTCAAGAGACCCAGTACTTC.

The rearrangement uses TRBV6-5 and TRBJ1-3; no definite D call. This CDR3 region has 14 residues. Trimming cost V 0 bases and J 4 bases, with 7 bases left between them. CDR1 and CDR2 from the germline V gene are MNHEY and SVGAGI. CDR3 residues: CASSYSSGGNTIYF. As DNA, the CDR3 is TGTGCCAGCAGTTACTCGAGCGGGGGAAACACCATATATTTT.

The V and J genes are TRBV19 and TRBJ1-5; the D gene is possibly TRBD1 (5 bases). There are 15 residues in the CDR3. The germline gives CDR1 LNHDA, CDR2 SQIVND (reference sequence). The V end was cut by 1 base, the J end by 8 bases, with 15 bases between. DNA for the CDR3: TGTGCCAGTAGTATAGTCCGGGGGGTCTCGGAGCCCCAGCATTTT. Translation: CASSIVRGVSEPQHF.

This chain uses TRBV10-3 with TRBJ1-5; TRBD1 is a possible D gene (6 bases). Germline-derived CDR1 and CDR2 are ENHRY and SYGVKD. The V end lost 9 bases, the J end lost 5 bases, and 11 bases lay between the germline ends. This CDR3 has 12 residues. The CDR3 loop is CAIGQKDQPQHF. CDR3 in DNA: TGTGCCATTGGACAGAAGGATCAGCCCCAGCATTTT.

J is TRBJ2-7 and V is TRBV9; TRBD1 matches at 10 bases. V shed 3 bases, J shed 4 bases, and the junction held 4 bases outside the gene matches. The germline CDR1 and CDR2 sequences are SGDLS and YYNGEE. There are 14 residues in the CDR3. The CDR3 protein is CASSARDRGYEQYF. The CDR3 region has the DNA TGTGCCAGCAGCGCTCGGGACAGGGGTTACGAGCAGTACTTC.

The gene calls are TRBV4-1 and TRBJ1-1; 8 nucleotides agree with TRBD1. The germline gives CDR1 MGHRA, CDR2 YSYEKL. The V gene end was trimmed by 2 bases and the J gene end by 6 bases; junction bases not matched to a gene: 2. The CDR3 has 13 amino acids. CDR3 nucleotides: TGCGCCAGCAGCCAAACAGGGGGTTCTGAAGCTTTCTTT. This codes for CASSQTGGSEAFF.

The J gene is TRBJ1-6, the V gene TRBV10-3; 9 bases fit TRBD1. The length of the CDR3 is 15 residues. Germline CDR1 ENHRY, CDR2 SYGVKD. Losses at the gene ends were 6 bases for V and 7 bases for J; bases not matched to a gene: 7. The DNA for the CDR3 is TGTGCCATCAGGTCGGATGGGACAGGGAATTCACCCCTCCACTTT. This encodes CAIRSDGTGNSPLHF.

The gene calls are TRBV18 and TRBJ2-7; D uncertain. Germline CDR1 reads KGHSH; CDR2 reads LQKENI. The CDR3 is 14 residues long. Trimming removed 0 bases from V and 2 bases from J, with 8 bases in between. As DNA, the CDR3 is TGTGCCAGCTCACCACCCGCAGGCCCCTACGAGCAGTACTTC. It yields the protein CASSPPAGPYEQYF.